These 12 T cell receptor beta chains came from one sample sequenced in a study of blood T cells in healthy people across ages. It was with a sample-barcoded 5' primer and a J-beta primer mix that a second PCR of roughly 7 to 12 cycles was run. TCRdb called the 5' RACE reads again in MiXCR, with one record for every CDR3 protein. The sample gives some 780,000 distinct CDR3 sequences, about 56% of which show up once; under 30% is in the top ten. Sequencing used blood. The receptor set was obtained from a man aged 35 to 55 in good health.

This clonotype was seen a single time. The V gene is TRBV10-3, the J gene TRBJ2-3; a weak D match, TRBD2 (6 bases). The CDR3 consists of 15 residues. Germline V gives CDR1 ENHRY, CDR2 SYGVKD. V was shortened by 4 bases and J by 3 bases, with 14 bases between the two germline ends. In DNA, the CDR3 is TGTGCCATCAGTGGCAACACCGGGACTACAGATACGCAGTATTTT. Its translation is CAISGNTGTTDTQYF.

V gene TRBV5-1 combines with J gene TRBJ2-3; 8 bases are shared with TRBD1. CDR1 is SGHRS and CDR2 is YFSETQ in the germline V gene. V lost 1 base, J lost 2 bases, and 9 bases stayed unmatched. The CDR3 has 17 residues. CDR3 residues: CASSLHPTDRDTDTQYF. CDR3 DNA: TGCGCCAGCAGCTTGCATCCAACGGACAGGGACACAGATACGCAGTATTTT.

The J gene is TRBJ2-7, the V gene TRBV27; 7 bases match TRBD2. The CDR3 totals 15 residues. V shed 3 bases, J shed 4 bases, and the junction held 9 bases outside the gene matches. CDR1 is MNHEY and CDR2 is SMNVEV in the germline V gene (reference sequence). In nucleotides, the CDR3 is TGTGCCAGCAGTTTTTGGGTGGGGAGGGTTTACGAGCAGTACTTC. This gives the protein CASSFWVGRVYEQYF.

The chain couples TRBV29-1 to TRBJ2-3, with 7 bases lining up with TRBD1. CDR1 is SQVTM and CDR2 is ANQGSEA in the germline V gene. The trim removed 5 bases at V and 4 bases at J, leaving 6 bases unmatched. The CDR3 is 13 amino acids. CDR3 region: CSVQGVGADTQYF. In nucleotides, the CDR3 is TGCAGCGTTCAGGGGGTTGGAGCAGATACGCAGTATTTT.

The chain links TRBV4-1 to TRBJ2-3; weak D call: TRBD2 (6 bases). Trimming removed 4 bases at V and 0 bases at J, with 14 bases between. Germline values: CDR1 MGHRA, CDR2 YSYEKL. This CDR3 has 16 residues. CDR3: CASSRRAGSSTDTQYF. Written as DNA, the CDR3 is TGCGCCAGCAGCCGTAGAGCGGGTTCTAGCACAGATACGCAGTATTTT.

This clonotype occurred a few times. V is TRBV6-6 and J is TRBJ2-5; 10 nucleotides line up with TRBD2. V trimming: 6 bases; J trimming: 2 bases; junction bases outside the gene matches: 9. Germline V gene lookup returns CDR1 MNHNY and CDR2 SVGAGI (reference sequence). CDR3 length: 16 amino acids. This CDR3 is CASSWSGGVKQETQYF. The DNA of the CDR3 is TGTGCCAGCAGCTGGAGCGGGGGGGTAAAACAAGAGACCCAGTACTTC.

This clonotype was counted a few times. The rearrangement joins TRBV29-1 to TRBJ2-1, with TRBD2 matching 9 bases. This CDR3 contains 15 residues. The V segment lost 1 base and the J segment 5 bases; nucleotides outside the gene matches: 6. Germline lookup yields CDR1 SQVTM and CDR2 ANQGSEA. The DNA of the CDR3 is TGCAGCGTTGAAGTCGATTGGACTAGCGACAATGAGCAGTTCTTC. Translation gives CSVEVDWTSDNEQFF.

The chain couples TRBV28 to TRBJ2-2; maybe TRBD1 (5 bases). V lost 5 bases, J lost 0 bases, and 13 bases lay in between. CDR1 MDHEN and CDR2 SYDVKM come from the germline V gene. This CDR3 spans 16 amino acids. The CDR3 DNA sequence: TGTGCCAGCAGTACCCGACAGTATTCGAACACCGGGGAGCTGTTTTTT. Protein product: CASSTRQYSNTGELFF. The full variable domain, completed using reference TRBV28 and TRBJ2-2, is DVKVTQSSRYLVKRTGEKVFLECVQDMDHENMFWYRQDPGLGLRLIYFSYDVKMKEKGDIPEGYSVSREKKERFSLILESASTNQTSMYLCASSTRQYSNTGELFFGEGSRLTVL.

Only a few counts were recorded for this clonotype. The J gene is TRBJ1-2, the V gene TRBV3-1; TRBD1 matches at 8 bases. The length of the CDR3 is 14 residues. Per the germline V gene, CDR1 is LGHDT and CDR2 is YNNKEL (reference sequence). The junction had 6 bases not matched to a gene; V was cut back by 3 bases and J by 6 bases. The CDR3 region is CASSQAGQGHGYTF. The CDR3 region has the DNA TGTGCCAGCAGCCAGGCAGGACAGGGACATGGCTACACCTTC.

This clonotype showed up just a few times. This chain joins TRBV6-2 or TRBV6-3 and TRBJ2-1; D remains unclear. This CDR3 has 12 residues. Germline values: CDR1 MNHEY, CDR2 SVGEGT. V shed 2 bases and J shed 12 bases, with 11 bases lying between them. CDR3 in DNA: TGTGCCAGCAGTTACCCTTCGCCGGTGCAGTTCTTC. This codes for CASSYPSPVQFF.

The gene calls are TRBV6-1 and TRBJ2-7; D gene ambiguous. This CDR3 contains 15 residues. Germline-derived CDR1 and CDR2 are MNHNS and SASEGT. Trimming took off 0 bases at V and 1 base at J, with 10 bases between the two ends. The CDR3, as DNA: TGTGCCAGCAGTGAAGCGCTCTTCAAATCCTACGAGCAGTACTTC. Encoded protein: CASSEALFKSYEQYF.

This clonotype was counted between two and nine times. This chain joins TRBV7-2 and TRBJ2-6; D is undetermined. The CDR3 contains 18 residues. The V and J ends lost 0 bases and 4 bases respectively, with 16 bases between them. Germline CDR1 SGHTA, CDR2 FQGNSA. This chain's CDR3 is CASSLAPRLMEGANVLTF. Written as DNA, the CDR3 is TGTGCCAGCAGCTTAGCCCCCAGGCTCATGGAGGGGGCCAACGTCCTGACTTTC.